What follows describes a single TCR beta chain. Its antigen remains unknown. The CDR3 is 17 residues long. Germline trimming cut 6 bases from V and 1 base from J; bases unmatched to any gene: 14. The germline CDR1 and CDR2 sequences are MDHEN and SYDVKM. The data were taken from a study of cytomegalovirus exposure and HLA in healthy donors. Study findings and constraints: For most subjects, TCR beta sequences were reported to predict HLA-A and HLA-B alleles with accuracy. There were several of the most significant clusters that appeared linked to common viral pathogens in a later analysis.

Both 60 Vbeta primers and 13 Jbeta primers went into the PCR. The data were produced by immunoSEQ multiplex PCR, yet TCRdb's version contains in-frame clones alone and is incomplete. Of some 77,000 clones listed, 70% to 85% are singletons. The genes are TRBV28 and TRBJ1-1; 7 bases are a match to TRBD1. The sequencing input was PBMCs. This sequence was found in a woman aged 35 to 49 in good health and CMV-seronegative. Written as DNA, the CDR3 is TGTGCCAGCAGACGACGTTCACAGGGGATGGGGAACACTGAAGCTTTCTTT. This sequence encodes CASRRRSQGMGNTEAFF.